The rows below give T cell receptor beta chains drawn from one sample of a study of shared clonotypes between healthy human individuals. Assay used: immunoSEQ multiplex PCR; TCRdb lists only in-frame clones, some missing. Here the sample spans 550,000 to 700,000 clones, 60% to 75% being singletons. The sequenced material came from memory CD4+ T cells sorted from blood. These receptors were taken from a woman under 40 in good health. Each CDR3 is given with its conserved first and last residue. Fields, in order: CDR3 protein, CDR3 DNA, D gene, J gene, V gene, clone size. D genes are given only for firm matches. Clone size is given for some rows only: seen once, a few or many times, or a class if the clone is expanded.

CAWTRLGTYEQYF TGTGCCTGGACTAGACTAGGAACCTACGAGCAGTACTTC NA TRBJ2-7 TRBV30 NA
CASSLQVSDTQYF TGCGCCAGCAGCTTGCAGGTATCCGATACGCAGTATTTT NA TRBJ2-3 TRBV5-1 NA
CASSYSYWEAEAFF TGTGCCAGCAGTTACTCGTACTGGGAGGCTGAAGCTTTCTTT NA TRBJ1-1 TRBV6-5 NA
CASRLRERSYEQYF TGTGCCAGCAGACTCCGGGAACGGTCCTACGAGCAGTACTTC NA TRBJ2-7 TRBV28 NA
CASSLGWGRGGDGYTF TGTGCCAGCAGCTTGGGCTGGGGCAGGGGAGGGGATGGCTACACCTTC NA TRBJ1-2 TRBV7-8 NA
CASSPPGLETQYF TGTGCCAGCAGCCCCCCCGGGCTGGAGACCCAGTACTTC NA TRBJ2-5 TRBV5-5 few
CASSTPRDRVDTDTQYF TGTGCCAGCAGTACCCCCCGCGACAGGGTTGACACAGATACGCAGTATTTT TRBD1 TRBJ2-3 TRBV28 NA
CASSPRPAGGYEQYF TGTGCCAGCTCACCACGCCCAGCGGGAGGGTACGAGCAGTACTTC TRBD2 TRBJ2-7 TRBV18 NA
CASSLDVSGSYEQFF TGTGCCAGCAGCTTAGACGTTAGCGGGAGCTATGAGCAGTTCTTC TRBD2 TRBJ2-1 TRBV11-2 NA
CASRRDGTATYEQYF TGTGCCAGCAGACGGGATGGGACAGCGACCTACGAGCAGTACTTC TRBD1 TRBJ2-7 TRBV2 NA
CASSLSPGTGIGDGYTF TGTGCCAGCAGCTTATCCCCCGGGACTGGCATTGGGGATGGCTACACCTTC NA TRBJ1-2 TRBV7-2 few
CASSPPDRARSEKLFF TGTGCCAGCTCACCACCCGATCGGGCCAGGTCTGAAAAACTGTTTTTT NA TRBJ1-4 TRBV18 NA
CASSSGTVTEAFF TGTGCCAGCAGTTCCGGGACAGTGACTGAAGCTTTCTTT TRBD1 TRBJ1-1 TRBV27 NA
CASGILWRHASYEQYF TGTGCCAGCGGCATTCTTTGGCGGCATGCTTCCTACGAGCAGTACTTC NA TRBJ2-7 TRBV27 NA
CASRIRDRLNTGELFF TGTGCCAGTAGGATCCGGGACAGGCTCAACACCGGGGAGCTGTTTTTT TRBD1 TRBJ2-2 TRBV19 NA
CASSHTGTSELFF TGTGCCAGCAGCCATACCGGGACGTCGGAGCTGTTTTTT NA TRBJ2-2 TRBV14 NA
CAWAGQGGQPQHF TGTGCCTGGGCCGGACAGGGTGGTCAGCCCCAGCATTTT TRBD1 TRBJ1-5 TRBV30 few
CASSQERPGGGQPQHF TGTGCCAGCAGCCAAGAGAGGCCAGGCGGAGGTCAGCCCCAGCATTTT NA TRBJ1-5 TRBV4-2 NA
CASSLALDYGYTF TGTGCCAGCAGCTTGGCCCTGGACTATGGCTACACCTTC NA TRBJ1-2 TRBV5-8 NA
CASSSPGTSDSYEQYF TGTGCCAGCAGTTCCCCCGGGACTAGCGATTCCTACGAGCAGTACTTC TRBD2 TRBJ2-7 TRBV28 NA
CASSQRRDSFEQYF TGCGCCAGCAGCCAGAGAAGGGACTCATTCGAGCAGTACTTC NA TRBJ2-7 TRBV5-1 once
CASSQSGEGYGYTF TGTGCCAGCAGCCAATCGGGCGAGGGCTATGGCTACACCTTC NA TRBJ1-2 TRBV4-2 few
CARTDSRASGNTIYF TGCGCCAGAACGGACAGTCGCGCCTCTGGAAACACCATATATTTT NA TRBJ1-3 TRBV5-1 NA
CASSIDSIGYSNQPQHF TGTGCCAGTAGTATAGATTCTATCGGTTATAGCAATCAGCCCCAGCATTTT NA TRBJ1-5 TRBV19 once
CASSFGTGGGYGYTF TGTGCCAGCAGTTTTGGGACAGGGGGAGGATATGGCTACACCTTC TRBD1 TRBJ1-2 TRBV28 few
CASSLGGQNNYGYTF TGTGCCAGCAGCTTAGGGGGACAGAACAACTATGGCTACACCTTC TRBD1 TRBJ1-2 TRBV7-9 NA
CASSLEGFSGPADTQYF TGTGCCAGCAGCTTAGAGGGGTTTAGCGGGCCGGCTGATACGCAGTATTTT TRBD2 TRBJ2-3 TRBV11-2 few
CSVEVASGKSDTQYF TGCAGCGTTGAAGTCGCTAGCGGAAAGTCAGATACGCAGTATTTT TRBD2 TRBJ2-3 TRBV29-1 few
CASSSRLAGVLYEQYF TGTGCCAGCAGCTCGAGACTAGCGGGAGTATTATACGAGCAGTACTTC TRBD2 TRBJ2-7 TRBV11-2 NA
CASSDRTGRNYGYTF TGTGCCAGCAGTGACAGGACAGGGAGAAACTATGGCTACACCTTC TRBD1 TRBJ1-2 TRBV6-1 few
CASSDVSWARSEEETQYF TGTGCCAGCAGTGATGTATCCTGGGCGCGGTCGGAAGAAGAGACCCAGTACTTC NA TRBJ2-5 TRBV2 many
CASSLSGGTGYEQYF TGTGCCAGCAGCTTAAGCGGTGGGACTGGCTACGAGCAGTACTTC NA TRBJ2-7 TRBV7-3 NA
CASSKGTSGRTRNTGELFF TGTGCCAGTAGTAAGGGGACTAGCGGGAGAACCCGGAACACCGGGGAGCTGTTTTTT TRBD2 TRBJ2-2 TRBV19 NA
CASSAEFPRYEQYF TGTGCCAGTAGCGCGGAGTTCCCCCGCTACGAGCAGTACTTC NA TRBJ2-7 TRBV19 NA
CASSSTRAGNQPQHF TGTGCCAGCAGCTCGACACGGGCGGGGAATCAGCCCCAGCATTTT NA TRBJ1-5 TRBV6-5 few
CAWQTRVGNSPLHF TGTGCCTGGCAGACACGGGTGGGGAATTCACCCCTCCACTTT NA TRBJ1-6 TRBV30 NA
CASSTATSGSDDEQFF TGCGCCAGCAGCACCGCAACTAGCGGGAGTGACGATGAGCAGTTCTTC TRBD2 TRBJ2-1 TRBV5-1 NA
CASSRTGTGYETQYF TGTGCCAGCAGCCGGACCGGGACAGGGTATGAGACCCAGTACTTC TRBD1 TRBJ2-5 TRBV7-2 NA
CASRGQGADTQYF TGTGCCAGCAGAGGACAGGGGGCAGATACGCAGTATTTT TRBD1 TRBJ2-3 TRBV27 few
CASSLGETGGEKLFF TGTGCCAGCAGCCTAGGAGAGACAGGGGGGGAAAAACTGTTTTTT TRBD1 TRBJ1-4 TRBV9 few
CASSYSTANNQPQHF TGTGCCAGCAGTTACTCGACAGCTAACAATCAGCCCCAGCATTTT NA TRBJ1-5 TRBV6-6 NA
CASSLQGFGETQYF TGTGCCAGCAGCTTACAGGGGTTCGGGGAGACCCAGTACTTC NA TRBJ2-5 TRBV7-2 NA
CASSSVRGQGLYQQYF TGTGCCAGCAGCTCCGTTCGGGGACAGGGGCTCTACCAGCAGTACTTC TRBD1 TRBJ2-7 TRBV5-6 NA
CASSPFPTGWDEQFF TGTGCCAGCAGCCCCTTCCCGACCGGGTGGGATGAGCAGTTCTTC NA TRBJ2-1 TRBV9 NA
CSVGGYEQYF TGCAGCGTTGGAGGTTACGAGCAGTACTTC NA TRBJ2-7 TRBV29-1 few
CASSSYVLAGHQVELFF TGTGCCAGCAGCTCTTATGTACTAGCGGGACATCAGGTGGAGCTGTTTTTT TRBD2 TRBJ2-2 TRBV5-8 NA
CASSQTGLDQETQYF TGCGCCAGCAGCCAAACCGGACTAGACCAAGAGACCCAGTACTTC TRBD2 TRBJ2-5 TRBV5-1 NA
CASSLQAKDGYTF TGTGCCAGCAGTTTACAGGCTAAGGATGGCTACACCTTC NA TRBJ1-2 TRBV28 few
CASSSGLAGVQQYF TGCGCCAGCAGCTCGGGACTAGCGGGAGTACAGCAGTACTTC TRBD2 TRBJ2-7 TRBV5-1 NA
CASSSSGSGVETQYF TGTGCCAGCAGTTCGAGCGGGAGTGGGGTAGAGACCCAGTACTTC TRBD2 TRBJ2-5 TRBV28 NA
CASSPQAVAKNIQYF TGCGCCAGCAGCCCCCAGGCAGTGGCCAAAAACATTCAGTACTTC NA TRBJ2-4 TRBV4-1 NA
CASSIAGSDTQYF TGTGCCAGTAGTATAGCCGGTTCAGATACGCAGTATTTT NA TRBJ2-3 TRBV19 NA
CASSLGTGSLEQYF TGCGCCAGCAGCTTGGGAACTGGGAGTCTCGAGCAGTACTTC NA TRBJ2-7 TRBV5-1 NA
CASKDLYEQYF TGTGCCAGCAAAGACTTGTACGAGCAGTACTTC NA TRBJ2-7 TRBV28 NA
CSVEDRDEQYF TGCAGCGTTGAGGACAGGGACGAGCAGTACTTC TRBD1 TRBJ2-7 TRBV29-1 NA
CASSYMLRSQLVYEQYF TGCGCCAGCAGTTATATGCTTAGGAGCCAGCTCGTCTACGAGCAGTACTTC NA TRBJ2-7 TRBV5-1 NA
CASSLITEQFF TGTGCCAGCAGTTTAATAACGGAGCAGTTCTTC NA TRBJ2-1 TRBV28 NA